The 20 T cell receptor beta chains below come from one sample, sequenced in a study of shared clonotypes between healthy human individuals. TCRdb's table, derived via immunoSEQ multiplex PCR, lists solely in-frame clones and lacks some. The table shows roughly 500,000 clones, with roughly 95% occurring only once. The sample comprised naive CD4+ T cells sorted from blood. The subset is: CD45RA+ positively selected. The receptors stem from a woman aged 30 to 39 in good health.

V is TRBV7-9 and J is TRBJ1-6, with TRBD1 matching 7 bases. The germline CDR1 and CDR2 sequences are SEHNR and FQNEAQ (reference sequence). J was trimmed by 8 bases and V by 4 bases; bases with no gene match: 8. CDR3 length: 15 residues. CDR3 in amino acids: CASSSRQGEDSPLHF. The CDR3 DNA sequence: TGTGCCAGCAGCTCTCGACAGGGAGAGGATTCACCCCTCCACTTT.

The chain couples TRBV7-9 to TRBJ1-1; D gene uncertain. Germline CDR1 is SEHNR and CDR2 is FQNEAQ (reference sequence). V dropped 6 bases and J dropped 8 bases, with 16 bases sitting between them. This CDR3 region has 13 residues. For the CDR3, the DNA is TGTGCCAGCAGAAAGAGCGGTGGGCTGGAAGCTTTCTTT. Amino acid sequence: CASRKSGGLEAFF.

The rearrangement links TRBV5-4 to TRBJ2-1; D may be TRBD1 (6 bases). Germline values: CDR1 SGHNT, CDR2 YYREEE (reference sequence). V lost 3 bases and J lost 4, with 11 bases in between. This CDR3 region has 14 residues. The chain's CDR3 is CASSYRQEYNEQFF. The DNA of the CDR3 is TGTGCCAGCAGCTACCGACAGGAGTACAATGAGCAGTTCTTC.

The CDR3 protein is CATIDSSGNTIYF. The CDR3 bases are TGTGCCACGATAGACAGCTCTGGAAACACCATATATTTT. The J gene is TRBJ1-3, the V gene TRBV6-5; possible D gene TRBD1, 5 bases. Germline CDR1 reads MNHEY; CDR2 reads SVGAGI. Trimming shortened V by 10 bases and J by 0 bases, and 10 bases separated the two germline ends. CDR3 length: 13 amino acids.

This chain links TRBV28 with TRBJ1-2, with 7 bases matching TRBD1. J gave up 5 bases and V 6 bases, and 6 bases lay outside the gene matches. The CDR3 sequence is 13 residues long. Germline assignment: CDR1 MDHEN and CDR2 SYDVKM. The CDR3 region has the DNA TGTGCCAGCAGGCCCCCAGGGGGATATGGCTACACCTTC. Its protein is CASRPPGGYGYTF.

The rearrangement links TRBV28 to TRBJ2-5; perhaps D is TRBD1 or TRBD2 (6 bases each). Per the germline V gene, CDR1 is MDHEN and CDR2 is SYDVKM. This CDR3 has 12 residues. V lost 8 bases and J lost 4, with 11 bases in between. CDR3 nucleotide sequence: TGTGCCAGCGGCGGGACACGAGAGACCCAGTACTTC. This sequence encodes CASGGTRETQYF. Full variable domain (rest looked up from reference TRBV28 and TRBJ2-5): DVKVTQSSRYLVKRTGEKVFLECVQDMDHENMFWYRQDPGLGLRLIYFSYDVKMKEKGDIPEGYSVSREKKERFSLILESASTNQTSMYLCASGGTRETQYFGPGTRLLVL.

CDR3 sequence (DNA): TGTGCCAGCAGCGCCGGACGCTTGGGGCCCTACGAGCAGTACTTC. Amino acid sequence: CASSAGRLGPYEQYF. The rearrangement joins TRBV7-2 to TRBJ2-7; a possible D gene is TRBD1 (5 bases). Trimming shortened V by 5 bases and J by 2 bases, and 16 bases separated the two germline ends. CDR3 length equals 15 residues. Germline V gene lookup returns CDR1 SGHTA and CDR2 FQGNSA. Full variable domain (missing parts from reference TRBV7-2 and TRBJ2-7): GAGVSQSPSNKVTEKGKDVELRCDPISGHTALYWYRQSLGQGLEFLIYFQGNSAPDKSGLPSDRFSAERTGGSVSTLTIQRTQQEDSAVYLCASSAGRLGPYEQYFGPGTRLTVT.

V and J are TRBV2 and TRBJ1-3, with D perhaps matching TRBD1 (6 bases). V lost 1 base, J lost 4 bases, and 8 bases lay in between. Germline V gives CDR1 SNHLY, CDR2 FYNNEI. The CDR3 covers 14 residues. CDR3 in amino acids: CASSEGGRGNTIYF. The DNA of the CDR3 is TGTGCCAGCAGTGAAGGGGGGCGCGGAAACACCATATATTTT.

This clone was observed a single time. J is TRBJ2-5 and V is TRBV13; D might be TRBD1 (5 bases). Looked up from germline, CDR1 is PRHDT and CDR2 is FYEKMQ (reference sequence). V was cut by 3 bases and J by 0 bases, with 14 bases left in between. This CDR3 has 16 amino acids. The CDR3 protein is CASSFKGRTYQETQYF. Here the CDR3 DNA reads TGTGCCAGCAGCTTTAAGGGGCGGACGTACCAAGAGACCCAGTACTTC.

This chain joins TRBV30 and TRBJ2-7; D is perhaps TRBD1 (6 bases). The CDR3 is 13 amino acids. The V gene's germline CDR1 is GTSNPN and CDR2 SVGIG (reference sequence). The V and J ends lost 2 bases and 5 bases respectively, with 13 bases between them. The CDR3, as DNA: TGTGCCTGGAGTACCTCACAGGGTCACGAGCAGTACTTC. It translates to CAWSTSQGHEQYF.

The chain uses TRBV7-2 and TRBJ2-7, with 9 bases matching TRBD1. In germline, CDR1 is SGHTA, CDR2 FQGNSA. V shed 4 bases and J 6 bases; nucleotides not matched to a gene: 4. This CDR3 has 13 residues. The chain's CDR3 is CASSWDRESEQYF. The DNA of the CDR3 is TGTGCCAGCAGCTGGGACAGGGAAAGCGAGCAGTACTTC.

The chain links TRBV19 to TRBJ1-4, with 8 bases fitting TRBD1. Germline CDR1 reads LNHDA; CDR2 reads SQIVND (reference sequence). V was pared by 4 bases and J by 8 bases, with 9 bases of the junction left unmatched. The CDR3 is 15 amino acids. CDR3 protein: CASSTAGQEQEKLFF. The CDR3 DNA reads TGTGCCAGTAGTACTGCGGGACAGGAACAAGAAAAACTGTTTTTT.

The chain employs TRBV6-6 and TRBJ1-1; TRBD1 might be the D (5 bases). This CDR3 region has 12 residues. The V end was cut by 6 bases, the J end by 11 bases, with 16 bases between. From germline, CDR1 is MNHNY and CDR2 SVGAGI (reference sequence). For the CDR3, the DNA is TGTGCCAGCAGACTCGAGGGGAATTTGGCTTTCTTT. Amino acid sequence: CASRLEGNLAFF.

The chain combines TRBV7-9 with TRBJ1-4, with D perhaps matching TRBD1 (6 bases). Germline CDR1 SEHNR, CDR2 FQNEAQ (reference sequence). There are 15 residues in the CDR3. V was clipped by 2 bases and J by 3 bases, with 10 bases between them. This chain's CDR3 is CASSLQQGANEKLFF. In DNA form, the CDR3 reads TGTGCCAGCAGCTTACAACAGGGTGCTAATGAAAAACTGTTTTTT.

CDR3 coding DNA: TGTGCCAGCAGTGAAGGGACCCAGTACTTC. Translated, it gives CASSEGTQYF. This chain links TRBV2 with TRBJ2-5, with D unresolved. Between the trimmed V and J ends, which lost 1 base and 7 bases, there was a span of 1 base. This CDR3 spans 10 amino acids. Germline V gene data show CDR1 as SNHLY and CDR2 as FYNNEI.

V usage is TRBV25-1 and J usage is TRBJ2-7, with TRBD2 matching 8 bases. The CDR3 is 13 residues long. V dropped 9 bases and J dropped 3; count of bases not matched to a gene: 7. Germline CDR1 is MGHDK and CDR2 is SYGVNS. The CDR3 region is CASNTGRDYEQYF. CDR3 DNA sequence: TGTGCCAGTAACACCGGGAGGGACTACGAGCAGTACTTC.

The chain uses TRBV27 and TRBJ2-5; D may correspond to TRBD1 or TRBD2 (5 bases each). The J call may be in error: the DNA end matches TRBJ2-7 better. Germline CDR1 reads MNHEY; CDR2 reads SMNVEV (reference sequence). The CDR3 contains 16 residues. The CDR3 coding sequence is TGTGCCAGCACCCCAAAAAACGGGACGCCGTCCTACGAGCAGTACTTC. This sequence encodes CASTPKNGTPSYEQYF.

V gene TRBV5-6 combines with J gene TRBJ1-3; D is perhaps TRBD1 (6 bases). V was cut by 2 bases and J by 0 bases, with 12 bases left in between. Germline loops: CDR1 SGHDT, CDR2 YYEEEE. The CDR3 is 16 amino acids. The CDR3 nucleotides read TGTGCCAGCAGCTTACTGGACAGACTCTCTGGAAACACCATATATTTT. Translated, it gives CASSLLDRLSGNTIYF.

V and J are TRBV28 and TRBJ1-5; D unclear. The ends were cut back, 6 bases at V and 0 bases at J, with 15 bases in the middle. Looked up from germline, CDR1 is MDHEN and CDR2 is SYDVKM. This CDR3 is built from 16 residues. The CDR3: CASRDALRDSNQPQHF. The CDR3 DNA reads as TGTGCCAGCAGAGACGCCCTTCGGGATAGCAATCAGCCCCAGCATTTT.

The chain employs TRBV7-2 and TRBJ2-3; 10 bases align to TRBD2. Germline V gene lookup returns CDR1 SGHTA and CDR2 FQGNSA. The CDR3 sequence is 18 residues long. With V trimmed by 0 bases and J by 4 bases, 10 bases remained unmatched. The CDR3 region has the DNA TGTGCCAGCAGCTTAGCATCCCCTAGCGGGAGTACAGCAGATACGCAGTATTTT. Encoded protein: CASSLASPSGSTADTQYF. Full variable domain (remainder filled in from reference TRBV7-2 and TRBJ2-3): GAGVSQSPSNKVTEKGKDVELRCDPISGHTALYWYRQSLGQGLEFLIYFQGNSAPDKSGLPSDRFSAERTGGSVSTLTIQRTQQEDSAVYLCASSLASPSGSTADTQYFGPGTRLTVL.